This T cell receptor beta chain was sequenced during a study of response to subunit inactivated influenza vaccine. With respect to this clonotype: Its antigen is unidentified.

Study-wide results and caveats: It was the authors' suggestion that each seasonal influenza vaccination recruits few new T cells.

TCRdb independently ran MiXCR on the RT-PCR reads; one entry per CDR3 protein. The sample carries roughly 540,000 distinct CDR3 sequences, around a quarter recorded once. The same data also contributed to another study, on T cells expressing NK-cell markers. This second study says: In generating TCR beta cDNA, 5'RACE template switching with UMIs was used. In sorted CD3+CD56+NKG2C+, CD3+CD56+NKG2C- and CD3+CD56-NKG2C+ T cells, TCR beta repertoires were obtained. Seropositivity for HCMV was found in most of the eight sequenced donors, with one seronegative. Dominant NKG2C+ clonotypes accounted for roughly 1.0-8% of CD8+ T cells in about six donors.

Specimen: CD4+ T cells sorted from PBMCs, collected roughly 12 days after vaccination. The receptor's source is a man in his fifties or sixties who received an inactivated influenza vaccine.

CDR3 nucleotides: TGCAGCGTTGGCGGGACAGGAGGATACAATGAGCAGTTCTTC. Its translation is CSVGGTGGYNEQFF. The chain has TRBV29-1 and TRBJ2-1; 8 nucleotides align to TRBD1. V was clipped by 4 bases and J by 4 bases; unmatched bases: 6. Germline V lookup: CDR1 SQVTM, CDR2 ANQGSEA. The CDR3 spans 14 residues.